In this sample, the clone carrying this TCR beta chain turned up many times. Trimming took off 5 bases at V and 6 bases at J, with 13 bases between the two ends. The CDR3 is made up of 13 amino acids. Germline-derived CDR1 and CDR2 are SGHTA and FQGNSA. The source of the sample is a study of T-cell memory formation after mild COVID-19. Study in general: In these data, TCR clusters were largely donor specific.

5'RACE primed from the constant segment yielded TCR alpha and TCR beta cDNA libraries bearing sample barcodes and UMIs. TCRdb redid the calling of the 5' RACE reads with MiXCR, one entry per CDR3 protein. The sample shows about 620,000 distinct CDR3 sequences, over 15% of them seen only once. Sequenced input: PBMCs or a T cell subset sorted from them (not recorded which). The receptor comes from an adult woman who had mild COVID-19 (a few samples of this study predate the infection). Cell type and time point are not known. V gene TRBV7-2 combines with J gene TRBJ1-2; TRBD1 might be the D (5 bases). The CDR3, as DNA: TGTGCCAGCAGCACCCCCCGGGGCCATGGCTACACCTTC. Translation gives CASSTPRGHGYTF.